This entry lists 27 T cell receptor beta chains sequenced from one sample in a study of shared clonotypes between healthy human individuals. TCRdb keeps only in-frame clones here, not all; method: immunoSEQ multiplex PCR. The sample holds about 1 million clones, about 80% seen once. Sequenced material: memory CD4+ T cells from PBMCs. The subset denotes: CD45RA-negative fraction. All receptors come from a young man in good health. Some clones in this sample may be carry-over from other donors' samples.

This clone was seen a few times. Other nucleotide sequences from this sample produce the same CDR3. The V and J genes are TRBV5-1 and TRBJ1-2; perhaps TRBD1 as D (6 bases). CDR3 length equals 14 residues. V shed 0 bases and J shed 3 bases, with 9 bases lying between them. CDR1 and CDR2 from the germline V gene are SGHRS and YFSETQ. In DNA, the CDR3 is TGCGCCAGCAGCTTGGGGTCAGGGGACTATGGCTACACCTTC. Translated, it gives CASSLGSGDYGYTF. Drawing the rest from reference TRBV5-1 and TRBJ1-2, the complete variable domain is KAGVTQTPRYLIKTRGQQVTLSCSPISGHRSVSWYQQTPGQGLQFLFEYFSETQRNKGNFPGRFSGRQFSNSRSEMNVSTLELGDSALYLCASSLGSGDYGYTFGSGTRLTVV.

The V and J genes are TRBV13 and TRBJ2-1; TRBD1 aligns across 11 bases. Germline CDR1 reads PRHDT; CDR2 reads FYEKMQ (reference sequence). The V segment lost 5 bases and the J segment 6 bases; nucleotides outside the gene matches: 3. This CDR3 comprises 14 residues. CDR3 in amino acids: CASSGTGGVNEQFF. CDR3 bases: TGTGCCAGCAGCGGGACAGGGGGGGTCAATGAGCAGTTCTTC.

The rearrangement joins TRBV10-3 to TRBJ2-1; 13 bases match TRBD2. CDR3 length equals 16 residues. V gave up 3 bases and J gave up 5 bases; unmatched junction bases: 4. Germline values: CDR1 ENHRY, CDR2 SYGVKD. The CDR3 DNA reads TGTGCCATCAGTGATCACACTAGCGGGAGGGACAATGAGCAGTTCTTC. It is translated as CAISDHTSGRDNEQFF.

CDR3 region: CASGGQRNSYEQYF. For the CDR3, the DNA is TGTGCCAGCGGAGGCCAGCGGAACTCCTACGAGCAGTACTTC. The chain links TRBV6-5 to TRBJ2-7; possibly TRBD2 for D (5 bases). The V end lost 8 bases, the J end lost 0 bases, and 14 bases lay between the germline ends. The CDR3 totals 14 residues. Germline values: CDR1 MNHEY, CDR2 SVGAGI.

The rearrangement links TRBV28 to TRBJ1-4, with D uncertain. V was shortened by 5 bases and J by 8 bases, with 21 bases between the two germline ends. The CDR3 length is 16 residues. Per the germline V gene, CDR1 is MDHEN and CDR2 is SYDVKM. CDR3 amino acids: CASSPGGSHGREKLFF. CDR3 DNA sequence: TGTGCCAGCAGTCCTGGAGGGTCCCACGGACGCGAAAAACTGTTTTTT.

This clone occurred once. Other DNA sequences in this specimen translate into the identical CDR3. The V call is TRBV9, the J call TRBJ1-2, with TRBD1 matching over 7 bases. In germline, CDR1 is SGDLS, CDR2 YYNGEE. With 2 bases clipped from V and 2 bases from J, the junction kept 0 bases outside the gene matches. The CDR3 is 13 residues long. The CDR3 nucleotides read TGTGCCAGCAGCGTGGACAGGAACTATGGCTACACCTTC. Translation: CASSVDRNYGYTF. Filled out from reference TRBV9 and TRBJ1-2, the complete variable domain reads DSGVTQTPKHLITATGQRVTLRCSPRSGDLSVYWYQQSLDQGLQFLIQYYNGEERAKGNILERFSAQQFPDLHSELNLSSLELGDSALYFCASSVDRNYGYTFGSGTRLTVV.

The V call is TRBV10-2, the J call TRBJ2-2; TRBD2 matches 10 bases. J was trimmed by 7 bases and V by 0 bases; bases with no gene match: 8. CDR3 length: 17 residues. The germline V gene has CDR1 WSHSY and CDR2 SAAADI. The DNA for the CDR3 is TGCGCCAGCAGTGAGTCCCTAGCGGGAGTAGTCGGCGGGGAGCTGTTTTTT. Encoded protein: CASSESLAGVVGGELFF.

The chain is built from TRBV28 and TRBJ2-7, with D perhaps matching TRBD2 (6 bases). The CDR3 has 14 amino acids. CDR1 and CDR2 (germline): MDHEN, SYDVKM. V was cut by 7 bases and J by 2 bases, with 15 bases left in between. The CDR3 DNA sequence: TGTGCCAGCACCGTCGGGGGAGTCACCTACGAGCAGTACTTC. Amino acids: CASTVGGVTYEQYF.

CDR3 sequence (DNA): TGCGCCAGCAGCTTGATTAGTGGGGACCAGCAGTACTTC. This translates into CASSLISGDQQYF. The V call is TRBV5-1, the J call TRBJ2-7; D is perhaps TRBD1 or TRBD2 (5 bases each). V lost 1 base to trimming and J lost 8 bases, with 13 bases between them. The germline V gene encodes CDR1 SGHRS and CDR2 YFSETQ. The CDR3 loop spans 13 amino acids.

This clone was found once. The chain employs TRBV7-9 and TRBJ2-7, with TRBD1 identical over 7 bases. Germline V gene sequence: CDR1 SEHNR, CDR2 FQNEAQ (reference sequence). The V segment lost 9 bases and the J segment 2 bases; nucleotides outside the gene matches: 7. The CDR3 consists of 13 residues. The CDR3 DNA reads as TGTGCCAGTTCAACACAGGGGACCTACGAGCAGTACTTC. Amino acids: CASSTQGTYEQYF.

This clone was detected only once. Distinct nucleotide sequences in the sample also encode this CDR3. The CDR3 is CASRTGMNTEAFF. CDR3 coding DNA: TGTGCCAGCAGGACAGGGATGAACACTGAAGCTTTCTTT. This rearrangement joins TRBV6-5 to TRBJ1-1, with 7 bases that match TRBD1. The germline CDR1 and CDR2 sequences are MNHEY and SVGAGI. Losses at the gene ends were 6 bases for V and 0 bases for J; bases not matched to a gene: 1. This CDR3 is 13 amino acids long.

V usage is TRBV5-5 and J usage is TRBJ2-1; D remains ambiguous. This CDR3 contains 12 residues. V lost 2 bases and J 8 bases, leaving 8 bases between the germline ends. Germline CDR1 reads SGHKS; CDR2 reads YYEKEE (reference sequence). CDR3 in DNA: TGTGCCAGCAGCTTATTATACGATGAGCAGTTCTTC. It is translated as CASSLLYDEQFF.

The rearrangement links TRBV15 to TRBJ2-1; tentative D call: TRBD1 (6 bases). The CDR3 is 15 amino acids. Trimming removed 3 bases at V and 2 bases at J, with 11 bases between. Looked up from germline, CDR1 is LNHNV and CDR2 is YYDKDF (reference sequence). In DNA, the CDR3 is TGTGCCACCAGCAGCGGGACAAGCACCTACAATGAGCAGTTCTTC. Translating gives CATSSGTSTYNEQFF.

The chain couples TRBV7-2 to TRBJ1-5, with D uncertain. Trimming left V 1 base short and J 9 bases short, with 10 bases between. Germline V gene lookup returns CDR1 SGHTA and CDR2 FQGNSA. This CDR3 has 13 amino acids. The CDR3 DNA reads TGTGCCAGCAGCTTAGTGAGCTTCAGGCCCCAGCATTTT. It yields the protein CASSLVSFRPQHF.

The rearrangement uses TRBV5-1 and TRBJ2-7, with 9 nucleotides matching TRBD1. This CDR3 comprises 15 residues. Germline-derived CDR1 and CDR2 are SGHRS and YFSETQ. V was clipped by 3 bases and J by 6 bases; unmatched bases: 10. For the CDR3, the DNA is TGCGCCAGCAGCTCTACAGGGGGCTCCCTTAGCGAGCAGTACTTC. It translates to CASSSTGGSLSEQYF.

This sequence joins TRBV19 and TRBJ2-7, with 9 bases identical to TRBD1. V was clipped by 2 bases and J by 4 bases; unmatched bases: 6. Germline V CDR1 and CDR2: LNHDA, SQIVND (reference sequence). The CDR3 is made up of 15 amino acids. DNA of the CDR3: TGTGCCAGTAGTATACGGACAGGGGTTGCTTACGAGCAGTACTTC. Translating gives CASSIRTGVAYEQYF.

The V gene is TRBV7-9, the J gene TRBJ1-2, with D perhaps TRBD1 (5 bases). Trimming pared 5 bases from V and 8 bases from J, leaving 15 bases between. The CDR3 covers 13 residues. The germline CDR1 and CDR2 sequences are SEHNR and FQNEAQ (reference sequence). The CDR3: CASSRDGINGYTF. CDR3 coding DNA: TGTGCCAGCAGCCGGGACGGTATAAACGGCTACACCTTC.

This chain links TRBV5-1 with TRBJ2-1; the match to TRBD2 covers 13 bases. The CDR3 runs 21 residues. The germline gives CDR1 SGHRS, CDR2 YFSETQ. V gave up 2 bases and J gave up 0 bases; unmatched junction bases: 14. The DNA for the CDR3 is TGCGCCAGCAGCTTTGGGGGAAGACTAGCGGGAGGCCTGAGCTCCTACAATGAGCAGTTCTTC. This codes for CASSFGGRLAGGLSSYNEQFF. Full variable domain (remainder filled in from reference TRBV5-1 and TRBJ2-1): KAGVTQTPRYLIKTRGQQVTLSCSPISGHRSVSWYQQTPGQGLQFLFEYFSETQRNKGNFPGRFSGRQFSNSRSEMNVSTLELGDSALYLCASSFGGRLAGGLSSYNEQFFGPGTRLTVL.

This clone was recorded a few times. This rearrangement joins TRBV18 to TRBJ2-5; 9 nucleotides line up with TRBD1. Unmatched junction bases numbered 3, after V lost 2 bases and J lost 5 bases. The CDR3 covers 14 residues. Germline V lookup: CDR1 KGHSH, CDR2 LQKENI. This CDR3 is CASSPVDRGETQYF. In nucleotides, the CDR3 is TGTGCCAGCTCACCAGTTGACAGGGGGGAGACCCAGTACTTC.

The chain uses TRBV2 and TRBJ1-4; 9 nucleotides match TRBD1. Germline V gene sequence: CDR1 SNHLY, CDR2 FYNNEI. Germline trimming cut 8 bases from V and 10 bases from J; bases unmatched to any gene: 8. The CDR3 runs 13 residues. The CDR3 region is CASRGDRVGKLFF. The CDR3 nucleotides are TGTGCCAGCCGTGGGGACAGGGTGGGAAAACTGTTTTTT.

This chain uses TRBV30 with TRBJ1-1; D uncertain. The V gene lost 5 bases and the J gene lost 8 bases, with 15 bases spanning the gap. The CDR3 consists of 12 residues. Germline CDR1 and CDR2: GTSNPN and SVGIG (reference sequence). Here the CDR3 reads CAWASGWTEAFF. The CDR3 nucleotides are TGTGCCTGGGCCTCGGGTTGGACGGAAGCTTTCTTT.

The chain is built from TRBV11-3 and TRBJ2-7; 7 bases fit TRBD2. Trimming cost V 1 base and J 6 bases; bases outside gene matches: 6. This CDR3 is built from 14 residues. Germline V gives CDR1 SGHNT, CDR2 YENEEA. The CDR3 spells CASSLGRGSGEQYF. The CDR3 nucleotides read TGTGCCAGCAGCTTAGGGCGGGGGAGCGGCGAGCAGTACTTC. Full variable domain (rest looked up from reference TRBV11-3 and TRBJ2-7): EAGVVQSPRYKIIEKKQPVAFWCNPISGHNTLYWYLQNLGQGPELLIRYENEEAVDDSQLPKDRFSAERLKGVDSTLKIQPAELGDSAVYLCASSLGRGSGEQYFGPGTRLTVT.

The genes are TRBV27 and TRBJ2-7; D is possibly TRBD1 (6 bases). The V gene's germline CDR1 is MNHEY and CDR2 SMNVEV (reference sequence). V gave up 2 bases and J gave up 3 bases, with 11 bases separating them. The CDR3 length is 14 residues. As DNA, the CDR3 is TGTGCCAGCAGTTTAGTAGGCAGGGGCTACGAGCAGTACTTC. It specifies CASSLVGRGYEQYF.

The chain employs TRBV6-5 and TRBJ2-1; 11 positions agree with TRBD2. CDR1 and CDR2 from the germline V gene are MNHEY and SVGAGI. CDR3 length equals 15 residues. Germline trimming cut 6 bases from V and 10 bases from J; bases unmatched to any gene: 11. The CDR3 DNA follows: TGTGCCAGCAGCCGACTAGCGGGGCAGTCCCTAGAGCAGTTCTTC. It codes for CASSRLAGQSLEQFF.

The rearrangement links TRBV29-1 to TRBJ1-2, with a weak D call TRBD1 (5 bases). The CDR3 consists of 14 residues. CDR1 is SQVTM and CDR2 is ANQGSEA in the germline V gene. Deletions cut 6 bases from V and 8 bases from J, with 22 bases between. This CDR3 reads CSVRSTTGPGGYTF. The DNA for the CDR3 is TGCAGCGTGAGGAGTACTACGGGGCCTGGCGGCTACACCTTC.

On this clone itself: The sample holds other DNA sequences that translate to the same CDR3. The CDR3 sequence: CASSLPPGEQYF. In DNA, the CDR3 is TGTGCCAGCAGCCTCCCCCCTGGCGAGCAGTACTTC. The genes are TRBV7-9 and TRBJ2-7; D gene unclear. The CDR3 is 12 amino acids. From germline, CDR1 is SEHNR and CDR2 FQNEAQ (reference sequence). The V end was cut by 5 bases, the J end by 6 bases, with 11 bases between. The full variable domain, its missing parts supplied by reference TRBV7-9 and TRBJ2-7, is DTGVSQNPRHKITKRGQNVTFRCDPISEHNRLYWYRQTLGQGPEFLTYFQNEAQLEKSRLLSDRFSAERPKGSFSTLEIQRTEQGDSAMYLCASSLPPGEQYFGPGTRLTVT.

This clone was observed a few times. The chain has TRBV7-9 and TRBJ2-1; D may be TRBD2 (6 bases). The CDR3 totals 12 residues. CDR1 and CDR2 from the germline V gene are SEHNR and FQNEAQ (reference sequence). The V gene lost 1 base and the J gene lost 10 bases, with 8 bases spanning the gap. CDR3 nucleotides: TGTGCCAGCAGCTTAGGCGGGATCGAGCAGTTCTTC. Protein sequence: CASSLGGIEQFF.